The entry that follows covers one TCR beta chain sequence. Its antigen is unidentified. Alongside a J-beta primer mix, a sample-barcoded 5' primer served in a second PCR lasting about 7 to 12 cycles. TCRdb ran MiXCR on the 5' RACE reads and lists one entry per CDR3 protein. The sample consists of hundreds of thousands of distinct CDR3 sequences, 22% of them appearing once. The data derive from a study of blood T cells in healthy people across ages. Study-level findings and limits: A roughly linear fall in TCR beta diversity per million T cells was seen with increasing age.

The CDR3 is 18 amino acids. The germline V gene encodes CDR1 DFQATT and CDR2 SNEGSKA (reference sequence). The V segment lost 3 bases and the J segment 1 base; nucleotides outside the gene matches: 10. The genes are TRBV20-1 and TRBJ2-5; 14 bases fit TRBD2. The receptor's source is a man aged 65 to 79 in good health. The sample consisted of blood. The CDR3 coding sequence is TGCAGTGCTAGTACCCGTGGGACTAGCGGGAGAGTCCAAGAGACCCAGTACTTC. Translated, it gives CSASTRGTSGRVQETQYF.